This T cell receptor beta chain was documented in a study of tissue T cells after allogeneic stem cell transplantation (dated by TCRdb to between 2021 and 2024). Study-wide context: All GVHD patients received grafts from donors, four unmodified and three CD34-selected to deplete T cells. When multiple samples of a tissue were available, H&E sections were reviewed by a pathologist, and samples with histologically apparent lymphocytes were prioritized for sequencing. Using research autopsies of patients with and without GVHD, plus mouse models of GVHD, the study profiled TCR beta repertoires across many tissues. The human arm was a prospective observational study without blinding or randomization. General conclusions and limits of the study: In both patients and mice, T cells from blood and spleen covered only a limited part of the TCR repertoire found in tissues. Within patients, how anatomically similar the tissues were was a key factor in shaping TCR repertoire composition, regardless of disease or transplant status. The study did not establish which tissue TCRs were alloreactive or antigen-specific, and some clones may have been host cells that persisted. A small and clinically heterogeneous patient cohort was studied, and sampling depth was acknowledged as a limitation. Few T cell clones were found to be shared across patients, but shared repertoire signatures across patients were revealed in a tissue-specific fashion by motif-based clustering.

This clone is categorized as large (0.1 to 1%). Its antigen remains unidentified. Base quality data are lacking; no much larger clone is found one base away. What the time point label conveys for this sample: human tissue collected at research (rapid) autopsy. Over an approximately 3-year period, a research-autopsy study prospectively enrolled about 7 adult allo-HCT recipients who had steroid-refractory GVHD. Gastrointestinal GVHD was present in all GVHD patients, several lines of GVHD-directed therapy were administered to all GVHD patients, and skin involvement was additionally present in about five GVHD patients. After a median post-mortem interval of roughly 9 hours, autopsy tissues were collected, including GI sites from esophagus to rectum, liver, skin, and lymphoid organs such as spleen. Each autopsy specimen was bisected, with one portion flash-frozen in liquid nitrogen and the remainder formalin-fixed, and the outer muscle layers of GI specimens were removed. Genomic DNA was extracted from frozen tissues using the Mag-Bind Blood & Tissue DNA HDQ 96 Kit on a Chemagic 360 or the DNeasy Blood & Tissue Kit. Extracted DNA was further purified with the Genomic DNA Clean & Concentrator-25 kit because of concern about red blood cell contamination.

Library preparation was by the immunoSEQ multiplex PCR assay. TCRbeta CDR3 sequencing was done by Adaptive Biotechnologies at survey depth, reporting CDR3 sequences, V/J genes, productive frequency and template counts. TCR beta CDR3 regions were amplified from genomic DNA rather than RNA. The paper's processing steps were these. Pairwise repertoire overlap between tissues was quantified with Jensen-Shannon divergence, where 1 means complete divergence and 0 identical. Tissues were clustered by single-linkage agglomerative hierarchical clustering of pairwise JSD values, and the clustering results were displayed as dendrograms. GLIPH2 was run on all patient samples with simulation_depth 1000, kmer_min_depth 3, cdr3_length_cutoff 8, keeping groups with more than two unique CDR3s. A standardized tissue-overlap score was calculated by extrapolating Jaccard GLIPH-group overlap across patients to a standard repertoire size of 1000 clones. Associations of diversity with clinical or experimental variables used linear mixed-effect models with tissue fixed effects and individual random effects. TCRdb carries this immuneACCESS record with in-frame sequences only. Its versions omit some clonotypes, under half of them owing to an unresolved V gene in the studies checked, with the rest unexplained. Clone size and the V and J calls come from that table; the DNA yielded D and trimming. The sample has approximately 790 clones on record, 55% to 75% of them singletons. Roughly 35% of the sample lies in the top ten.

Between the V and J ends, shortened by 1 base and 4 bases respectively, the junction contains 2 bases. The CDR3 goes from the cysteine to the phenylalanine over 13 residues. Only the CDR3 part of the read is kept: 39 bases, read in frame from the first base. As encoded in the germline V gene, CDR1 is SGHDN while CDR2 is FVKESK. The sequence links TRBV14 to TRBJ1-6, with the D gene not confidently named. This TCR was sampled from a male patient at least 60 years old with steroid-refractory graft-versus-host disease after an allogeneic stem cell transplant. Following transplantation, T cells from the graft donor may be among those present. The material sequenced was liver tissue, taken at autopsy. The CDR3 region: CASSQGYNSPLHF. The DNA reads TGTGCCAGCAGCCAAGGTTATAATTCACCCCTCCACTTT.